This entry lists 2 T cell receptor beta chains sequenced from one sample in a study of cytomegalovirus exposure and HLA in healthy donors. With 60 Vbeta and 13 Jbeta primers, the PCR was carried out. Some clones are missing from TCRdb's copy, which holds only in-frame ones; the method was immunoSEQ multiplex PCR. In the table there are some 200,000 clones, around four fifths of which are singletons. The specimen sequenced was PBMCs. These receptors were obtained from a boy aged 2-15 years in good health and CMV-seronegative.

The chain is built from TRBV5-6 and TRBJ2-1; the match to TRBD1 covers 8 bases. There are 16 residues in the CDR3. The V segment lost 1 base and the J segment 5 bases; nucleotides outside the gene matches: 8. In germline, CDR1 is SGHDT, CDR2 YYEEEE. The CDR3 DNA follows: TGTGCCAGCAGCTTGTCCGCCCAGGGGGCAAACAATGAGCAGTTCTTC. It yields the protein CASSLSAQGANNEQFF.

DNA for the CDR3: TGTGCCAGCAGCCAAGGGGAGTGGCTTGTCGGCAATCAGCCCCAGCATTTT. It codes for CASSQGEWLVGNQPQHF. This chain uses TRBV4-2 with TRBJ1-5; D uncertain. In germline, CDR1 is LGHNA, CDR2 YNFKEQ. Between the trimmed V and J ends, which lost 1 base and 2 bases, there was a span of 15 bases. The CDR3 length is 17 residues.